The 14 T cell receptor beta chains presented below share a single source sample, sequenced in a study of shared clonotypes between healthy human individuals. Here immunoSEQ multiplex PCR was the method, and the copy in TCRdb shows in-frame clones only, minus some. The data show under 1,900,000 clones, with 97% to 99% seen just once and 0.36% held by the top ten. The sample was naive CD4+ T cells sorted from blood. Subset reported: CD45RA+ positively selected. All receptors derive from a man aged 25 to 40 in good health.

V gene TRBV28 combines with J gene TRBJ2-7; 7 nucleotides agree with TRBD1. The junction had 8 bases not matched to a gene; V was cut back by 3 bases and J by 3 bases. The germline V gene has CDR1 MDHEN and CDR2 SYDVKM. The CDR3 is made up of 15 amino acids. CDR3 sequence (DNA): TGTGCCAGCAGTTTGCTGGGAGACAGGGACTACGAGCAGTACTTC. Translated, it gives CASSLLGDRDYEQYF.

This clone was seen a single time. The CDR3 loop is CAISRQGEQFF. Written as DNA, the CDR3 is TGTGCCATCAGCCGACAGGGAGAGCAGTTCTTC. The chain combines TRBV10-3 with TRBJ2-1, with 7 bases identical to TRBD1. Per germline, CDR1 ENHRY and CDR2 SYGVKD. V shed 6 bases, J shed 10 bases, and the junction held 3 bases outside the gene matches. The CDR3 has 11 residues.

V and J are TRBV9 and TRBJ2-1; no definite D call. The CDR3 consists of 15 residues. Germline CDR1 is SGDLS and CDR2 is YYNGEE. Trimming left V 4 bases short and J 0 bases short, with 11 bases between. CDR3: CASSRDSGSYNEQFF. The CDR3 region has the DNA TGTGCCAGCAGCAGAGACTCTGGCTCCTACAATGAGCAGTTCTTC.

The CDR3 sequence: CASSFQSGVSYEQYF. CDR3 DNA: TGCGCCAGCAGCTTCCAGAGCGGGGTCTCCTACGAGCAGTACTTC. J is TRBJ2-7 and V is TRBV5-1, with TRBD2 matching 7 bases. V shed 2 bases, J shed 0 bases, and the junction held 5 bases outside the gene matches. CDR3 size: 15 residues. Germline CDR1 SGHRS, CDR2 YFSETQ.

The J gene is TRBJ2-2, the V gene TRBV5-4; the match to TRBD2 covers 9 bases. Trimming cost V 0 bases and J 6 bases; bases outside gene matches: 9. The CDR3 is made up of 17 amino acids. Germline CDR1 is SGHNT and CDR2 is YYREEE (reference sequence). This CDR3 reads CASSLGPGASGAGELFF. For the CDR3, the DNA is TGTGCCAGCAGCTTGGGGCCAGGGGCTAGCGGGGCCGGGGAGCTGTTTTTT. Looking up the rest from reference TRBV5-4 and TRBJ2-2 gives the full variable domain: ETGVTQSPTHLIKTRGQQVTLRCSSQSGHNTVSWYQQALGQGPQFIFQYYREEENGRGNFPPRFSGLQFPNYSSELNVNALELDDSALYLCASSLGPGASGAGELFFGEGSRLTVL.

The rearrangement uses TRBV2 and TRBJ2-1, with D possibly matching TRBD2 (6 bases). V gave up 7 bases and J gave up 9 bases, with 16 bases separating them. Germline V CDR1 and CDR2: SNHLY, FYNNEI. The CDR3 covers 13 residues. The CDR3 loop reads CASTTRPEGEQFF. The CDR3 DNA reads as TGTGCCAGCACCACCAGACCGGAGGGTGAGCAGTTCTTC.

This CDR3 is CASRPMNTEAFF. The CDR3 coding sequence is TGTGCCAGTAGACCTATGAACACTGAAGCTTTCTTT. The chain has TRBV28 and TRBJ1-1; the D is unclear. Looked up from germline, CDR1 is MDHEN and CDR2 is SYDVKM. This CDR3 is 12 amino acids long. Trimming cost V 9 bases and J 0 bases, with 8 bases left between them.

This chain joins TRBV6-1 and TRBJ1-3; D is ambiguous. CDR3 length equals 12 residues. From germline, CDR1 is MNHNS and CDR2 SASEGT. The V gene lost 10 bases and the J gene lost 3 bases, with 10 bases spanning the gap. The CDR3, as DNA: TGTGCCACCAGAGGGATTGGAAACACCATATATTTT. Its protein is CATRGIGNTIYF.

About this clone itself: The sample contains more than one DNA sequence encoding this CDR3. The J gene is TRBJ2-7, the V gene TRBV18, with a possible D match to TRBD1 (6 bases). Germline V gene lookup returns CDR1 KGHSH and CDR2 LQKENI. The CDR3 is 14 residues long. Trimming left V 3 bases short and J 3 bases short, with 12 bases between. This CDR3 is CASSPLRTDYEQYF. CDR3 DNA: TGTGCCAGCTCACCGCTTCGGACAGACTACGAGCAGTACTTC.

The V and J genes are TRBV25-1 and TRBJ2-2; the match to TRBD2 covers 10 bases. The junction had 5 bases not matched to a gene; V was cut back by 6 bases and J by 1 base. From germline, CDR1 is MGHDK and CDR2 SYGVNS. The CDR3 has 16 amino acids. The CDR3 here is CASSIAGGQNTGELFF. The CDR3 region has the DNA TGTGCCAGCAGCATAGCGGGAGGTCAGAACACCGGGGAGCTGTTTTTT.

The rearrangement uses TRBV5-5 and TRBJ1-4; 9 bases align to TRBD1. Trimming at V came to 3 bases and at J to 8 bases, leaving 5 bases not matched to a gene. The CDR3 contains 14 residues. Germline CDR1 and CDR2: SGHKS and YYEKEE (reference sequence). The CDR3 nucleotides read TGTGCCAGCAGCTCGGGACAGGGACGGGAAAAACTGTTTTTT. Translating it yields CASSSGQGREKLFF.

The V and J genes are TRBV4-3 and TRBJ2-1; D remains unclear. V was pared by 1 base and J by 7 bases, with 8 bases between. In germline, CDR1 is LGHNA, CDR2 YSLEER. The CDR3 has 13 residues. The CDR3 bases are TGCGCCAGCAGCCAAGTAGCCGGGAATGAGCAGTTCTTC. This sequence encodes CASSQVAGNEQFF.

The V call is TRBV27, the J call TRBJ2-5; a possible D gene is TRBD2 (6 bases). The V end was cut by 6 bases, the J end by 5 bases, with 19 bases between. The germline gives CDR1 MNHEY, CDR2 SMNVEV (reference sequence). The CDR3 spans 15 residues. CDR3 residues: CASRLTGTHAETQYF. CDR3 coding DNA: TGTGCCAGCAGGCTAACCGGGACTCACGCCGAGACCCAGTACTTC.

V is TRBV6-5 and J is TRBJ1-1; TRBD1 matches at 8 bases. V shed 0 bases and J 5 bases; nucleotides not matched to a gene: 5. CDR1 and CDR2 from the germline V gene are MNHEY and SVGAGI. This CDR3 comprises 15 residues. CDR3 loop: CASSYSDRVHTEAFF. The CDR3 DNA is TGTGCCAGCAGTTACTCGGACAGGGTTCATACTGAAGCTTTCTTT.